Reported below is one T cell receptor (beta chain). No antigen is known for it. The sample holds no much larger clone one base away, and base qualities are not on file. The data were taken from a study of beta chain features in type 1 diabetes (dated by TCRdb to 2016 to 2018). Regarding the complete study: Mean age, gender distribution, total cell number and subset yield were not different between patients and healthy donors. A total of roughly 100 million sorted cells were examined across all samples, and a strong correlation was observed between cell number per subset and RNA yield. In the study, recently diagnosed type 1 diabetes patients and matched healthy donors were compared on the TCRB repertoires of their sorted circulating CD4+ T cell subsets. Regulatory and stem cell-like memory subsets were obtained from only 8 patients and roughly 8 healthy donors, while naive and central memory subsets were obtained from all 30 or so donors.

A single peripheral blood draw of around 0.11 L on average was collected from each donor into heparinised tubes. Naive, central memory, regulatory and stem cell-like memory CD4+ T cells were sorted on a BD FACSAria II using a panel including CD45RO, CCR7, CD25, CD127, CD95 and CD27. Every sorted population had a purity above 95%. Right away, PBMCs were isolated by Lymphoprep density gradient centrifugation and were stained directly, with no culture step. To minimize batch effects, samples were stained and sorted in pairs, one healthy donor with one patient per experiment. Here is what the overall study found, with its caveats: At VDJ recombination sites, patients with type 1 diabetes made fewer insertions and deleted more nucleotides, a pattern implying thymic rearrangement abnormalities. PCR may preferentially amplify shorter templates, but because patient and control samples were amplified and corrected together, any resulting skew would affect both groups equally. Naive, central memory and regulatory TCRB repertoires appeared to be more similar among patients than among healthy donors. HLA sub-analyses involved small numbers of individuals, so any influence of HLA type on TCRB rearrangement remained unresolved. Type 1 diabetes patients showed a moderate but significant shortening of TCRB CDR3 length in all four CD4+ subsets. Sequencing cDNA rather than genomic DNA could over-represent highly expressing activated cells, although activation and CD3 levels did not differ between groups.

The High Capacity cDNA Reverse Transcription Kit was used to reverse transcribe all of the isolated RNA, meaning that expressed TCRB transcripts were what got sequenced. Deep immunoSEQ sequencing was applied to naive, central memory and regulatory T cell samples, giving an average of roughly 3.3 million total reads per sample. Sorted cells were lysed in RLT buffer, and RNA was extracted using DNase-treated RNeasy Micro or Mini kits according to cell number. Each cell subset was processed separately to prevent cross-contamination, with patient and healthy donor samples processed together. Using the immunoSEQ multiplex PCR, TCRB sequences were amplified from cDNA into 87-bp fragments spanning the CDR3 region. Sequencing of the amplicons was done on the Illumina HiSeq platform. In the paper's pipeline: Synthetic template baselines were used to correct PCR bias computationally, reads within Hamming distance 2 were collapsed, and singletons that could not be merged were discarded. By aligning reads against IMGT, V, D and J genes, CDR3 length, and insertions or deletions at six rearrangement sites were assigned. Within each subset, clonotype counts were normalized to sorted cell number, and only after that were true diversity and Gini coefficients computed with the tcR R package. The overlap coefficient, calculated on TCRB nucleotide sequences, was used to measure repertoire sharing. Sourced from immuneACCESS, this table was stored by TCRdb with only in-frame sequences that have V and J called. A share of the clones is absent; for the studies checked, an unresolved V gene accounts for under half, and the remainder has no known explanation. V and J calls plus clone size are reproduced from that table; the DNA served to infer D and trimming. The sample table lists under 150,000 clones, roughly 50% of them with a count of one. The top ten constitute 0.42% of the sample.

Sample: Tregs from blood. What this sample's cell subset or site label stands for: regulatory CD4+ T cells. The clonotype was recovered from a man younger than 30 in good health.

The base sequence is TGTGCCAGCAGCTTTGATTCACGCGCAGATACGCAGTATTTT. Its amino acids are CASSFDSRADTQYF. The V gene is TRBV7-8 and the J gene is TRBJ2-3; no D gene is confidently identified. V and J lose 3 bases and 4 bases, and a span of 11 bases separates them. The CDR3 holds 14 amino acids from the cysteine to the phenylalanine. Only the CDR3 DNA stays, 42 bases, in frame from base 1. From the germline V gene, CDR1 is SGHVS and CDR2 is FQNEAQ.